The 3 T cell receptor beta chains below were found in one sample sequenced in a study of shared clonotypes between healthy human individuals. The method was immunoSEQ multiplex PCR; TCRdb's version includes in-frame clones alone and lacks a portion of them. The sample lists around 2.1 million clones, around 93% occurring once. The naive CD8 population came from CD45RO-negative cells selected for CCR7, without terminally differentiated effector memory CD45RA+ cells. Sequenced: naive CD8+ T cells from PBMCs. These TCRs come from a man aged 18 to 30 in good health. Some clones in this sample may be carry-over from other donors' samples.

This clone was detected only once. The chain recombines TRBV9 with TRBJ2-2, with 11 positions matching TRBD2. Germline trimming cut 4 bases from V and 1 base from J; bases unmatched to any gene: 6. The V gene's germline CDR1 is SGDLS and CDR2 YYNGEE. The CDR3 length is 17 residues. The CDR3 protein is CASSSRTSGLNTGELFF. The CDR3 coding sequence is TGTGCCAGCAGCTCTCGGACTAGCGGGTTGAACACCGGGGAGCTGTTTTTT.

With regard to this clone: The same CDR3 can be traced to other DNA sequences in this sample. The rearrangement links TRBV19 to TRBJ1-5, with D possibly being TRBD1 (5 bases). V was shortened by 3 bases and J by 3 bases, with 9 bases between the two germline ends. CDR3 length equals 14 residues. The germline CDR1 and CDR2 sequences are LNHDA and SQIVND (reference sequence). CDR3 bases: TGTGCCAGTAGTATCCGGGACTTCAATCAGCCCCAGCATTTT. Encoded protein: CASSIRDFNQPQHF.

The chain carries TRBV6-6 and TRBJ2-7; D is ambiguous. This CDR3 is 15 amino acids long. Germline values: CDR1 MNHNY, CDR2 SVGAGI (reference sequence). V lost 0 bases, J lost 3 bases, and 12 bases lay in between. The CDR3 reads CASSYSPERNYEQYF. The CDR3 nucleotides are TGTGCCAGCAGTTACTCCCCCGAGCGAAACTACGAGCAGTACTTC.